This T cell receptor beta chain was captured in a study of cytomegalovirus exposure and HLA in healthy donors. Overall study findings and caveats: It was taken for granted in presence/absence analyses that sequencing depth across donors was roughly uniform. Later on, a genetic analysis was performed. It linked a missense variant in DCLRE1C with V- and J-gene trimming of TCR beta.

Primers included in the PCR were 60 Vbeta and 13 Jbeta primers. Here immunoSEQ multiplex PCR was the method, and the copy in TCRdb shows in-frame clones only, minus some. This sample has a few hundred thousand clones; around three quarters occur once, and the top ten carry 15%. A few counts support this clone. What it binds is not known. The origin of this receptor is a man aged 35 to 55 in good health and CMV-seronegative. The sample comprised PBMCs.

This CDR3 reads CASSLGGEETQYF. CDR3 DNA sequence: TGTGCCAGCAGCTTAGGCGGTGAAGAGACCCAGTACTTC. The chain joins TRBV11-1 to TRBJ2-5, with D unclear. This CDR3 has 13 residues. V was clipped by 1 base and J by 3 bases, with 6 bases between them. The germline CDR1 and CDR2 sequences are SGHAT and FQDESV (reference sequence).